This T cell receptor (beta chain) was observed in a study of T-cell memory formation after mild COVID-19. Turning to the study itself: TCR clusters showed largely donor specificity.

V lost 0 bases to trimming and J lost 14 bases, with 11 bases between them. The CDR3 contains 12 residues. In germline, CDR1 is LGHDT, CDR2 YNNKEL (reference sequence). MiXCR, applied by TCRdb to the 5' RACE reads, yields one record per CDR3 protein. The sample consists of hundreds of thousands of distinct CDR3 sequences, roughly 14% of them appearing once. This clonotype was found a few times. Sequenced sample: PBMCs or a T cell subset sorted from them (not recorded which). The chain joins TRBV3-1 to TRBJ2-1; D might be TRBD1 or TRBD2, each matching 5 bases. This TCR derives from an adult woman who had mild COVID-19 (a few samples of this study predate the infection). Cell type and time point are not known. CDR3 loop: CASSQEGVVEFF. In DNA form, the CDR3 reads TGTGCCAGCAGCCAAGAGGGGGTGGTGGAGTTCTTC.